This T cell receptor beta chain was documented in a study of T cell changes during pregnancy in multiple sclerosis. Using immunoSEQ multiplex PCR, the repertoire was profiled, and TCRdb retains in-frame clones only, with some absent. The table records tens of thousands of clones, 85% to 95% of them present only once. Trimming took off 0 bases at V and 8 bases at J, with 11 bases between the two ends. The germline CDR1 and CDR2 sequences are SGHNT and YYREEE (reference sequence). The CDR3 runs 13 residues. The specimen comprised CD4+ T cells from peripheral blood mononuclear cells, sampled in the second trimester of pregnancy. The gene calls are TRBV5-4 and TRBJ1-2; D gene uncertain. The clonotype was recovered from a female donor with multiple sclerosis, enrolled in a pregnancy study. The CDR3 nucleotides read TGTGCCAGCAGCTTGGTCGGGGTTCCCGGCTACACCTTC. It translates to CASSLVGVPGYTF. Using reference TRBV5-4 and TRBJ1-2 for the parts outside the CDR3, the full variable domain is ETGVTQSPTHLIKTRGQQVTLRCSSQSGHNTVSWYQQALGQGPQFIFQYYREEENGRGNFPPRFSGLQFPNYSSELNVNALELDDSALYLCASSLVGVPGYTFGSGTRLTVV.